This entry features one TCR beta chain sequence. Its antigen is unknown. It has no much larger one-base neighbor in the sample; base qualities were not kept. The donors were healthy, HIV-negative adults who had no recently reported acute infections or vaccinations. Every donor was a Caucasian adult living in Nashville, Tennessee, USA. CD4+ T cells were enriched through magnetic negative selection, after which naive cells were positively selected on CD45RA and the remaining negative fraction served as the memory subset. Blood was collected by leukapheresis, and PBMCs were isolated by Ficoll-Histopaque density gradient centrifugation and then cryopreserved in liquid nitrogen vapor phase. Purity and quantity of every magnetically sorted T cell population were checked by analytical flow cytometry. Genomic DNA was isolated from every sorted fraction and measured by UV absorbance on a Nanodrop 2000c. Using the deep immunoSEQ assay, TCR CDR3 regions were amplified from genomic DNA by multiplex PCR. For each cell subset, the extracted genomic DNA was distributed evenly across all wells of several immunoSEQ 96-well plates, and each plate served as one replicate. For sorted subsets, approximately 0.2 ug of genomic DNA, equivalent to 25,000 to 35,000 T cell genomes, went into each replicate PCR. Purified libraries were measured with a Qubit 3.0 fluorometer, size-checked on a Bioanalyzer 2100, and measured again with the KAPA Library Quantification kit. Every immunoSEQ 96-well plate was sequenced on a dedicated single-read 150-cycle Illumina NextSeq 550 flow cell. Per the original workflow: Because the immunoSEQ output held only junctional sequences and lacked quality scores, the filtering could not match the filtering applied to full-length reads. Sequences were annotated with PyIR, a Python wrapper for IgBLAST v1.9, using IMGT germline references to assign V/J genes and CDR3. Reads were removed for weak V/J assignments (E-value above 1e-6), missing CDR3, stop codons, out-of-frame junctions, or ambiguous translated residues. V3J clonotypes were defined as sequences sharing an identical inferred V gene, J gene, and CDR3 amino acid sequence. Percentage overlap between repertoires was computed as shared unique clonotypes divided by the size of the smaller repertoire. Richness of each repertoire was evaluated using RTK rarefaction, the Chao1 estimator, and Recon v2.1 estimates of unobserved clonotypes. Generation probabilities for all TCRbeta clonotypes obtained by the gDNA method from four donors were computed using OLGA. The immuneACCESS repertoire file appears here via TCRdb, limited to in-frame rearrangements. These files lack a portion of the clones; in checked studies, under half of the deficit traces to unresolved V genes, and the cause of the others is not known. V and J calls and clone size follow that table, whereas D and trimming were derived from the DNA. This sample gives more than 2,000,000 clones in total; just over 90% of them show up just once. The ten largest clones add up to 0.39% of the sample.

The CDR3 runs 14 residues from the cysteine to the phenylalanine. This entry keeps only the CDR3 DNA: 42 bases, framed from base 1. Trimming removed 2 bases from V and 4 bases from J, leaving 11 bases between the germline ends. CDR1 LNHDA and CDR2 SQIVND were looked up in the germline V gene (reference sequence). This sample was taken from a study of shared clonotypes between healthy human individuals (TCRdb year 2020). About the study as a whole: The cohort comprised a couple of women and a few men aged 18 to 49 years. Per donor, three plates each were used for CD4 naive and CD4 memory, two for CD8 naive, and one for CD8 memory. To increase sequencing depth and limit assay-specific biases, different laboratories used diverse techniques to prepare libraries and sequence TCR repertoires. Blood TCR repertoires of roughly five healthy adults were deeply sequenced to estimate repertoire size and the extent of clonotype sharing between individuals. Each donor's leukapheresis produced roughly between about 0.85 and 10 billion PBMCs. The investigation overall reported the following: Compared with non-shared clonotypes, the clonotypes found in all four sorted-subset donors had higher generation probabilities. Larger estimated clonotype richness was generally found for naive subsets than for memory subsets. The small number of donors limited the genetic and exposure-history diversity represented. Rarefaction of sorted-subset datasets indicated incomplete sequencing despite the large sequencing depth. Pairwise subsampling led to the expectation that sequencing depth would affect the degree of clonotype sharing among donors. About 5% of naive CD4, roughly 3.6% of naive CD8, around 2.3% of memory CD4, and approximately 0.4% of memory CD8 clonotypes were shared across four donors. Sampling was limited to blood, and TCR repertoires in tissue likely differ from TCR repertoires in blood.

Recombination connected TRBV19 to TRBJ2-5, with TRBD1 perhaps the D gene, on 5 matching bases. This receptor was obtained from a man younger than 30 in good health. Some clones in this sample may be carry-over from other donors' samples. The sample was naive CD4+ T cells from PBMCs. The sample's cell subset or site label, in plain terms: CD45RA+ positively selected. In nucleotide form, the sequence is TGTGCCAGTAGTATAATGGCAGGGTCAGAGACCCAGTACTTC. Its product reads: CASSIMAGSETQYF.